The 10 T cell receptor beta chains given below trace back to one sample, sequenced in a study of T-cell reconstitution after alpha-beta-depleted transplantation in children. Unique molecular identifiers were used in preparing the TCRbeta library. From the PCR reads, TCRdb called clonotypes with MiXCR, one entry per CDR3 protein. There are some 300,000 distinct CDR3 sequences in the sample; 10% occur only once, and just under 7.5% lies in the top ten. The material was PBMCs, obtained before TCRalphabeta/CD19-depleted stem cell transplant. The receptor source for this set is a boy in the first two years of life with acute myeloid leukemia, due to receive a stem cell transplant.

This clonotype was seen only a few times. The chain carries TRBV12-3 or TRBV12-4 and TRBJ2-7, with D perhaps assigned TRBD1 or TRBD2 (7 bases each). V was trimmed by 1 base and J by 3 bases, leaving 16 bases between them. This CDR3 contains 16 residues. In DNA, the CDR3 is TGTGCCAGCAGTTTAGAGAGCAGGGGGGGACTCTACGAGCAGTACTTC. It specifies CASSLESRGGLYEQYF.

The chain carries TRBV4-3 and TRBJ2-1; tentatively, D is TRBD1 or TRBD2 (5 bases each). V was clipped by 2 bases and J by 3 bases, with 11 bases between them. The CDR3 is made up of 15 amino acids. CDR1 is LGHNA, CDR2 YSLEER, per germline. CDR3 DNA: TGCGCCAGCAGCCAAAAAGGGACCATCTACAATGAGCAGTTCTTC. It encodes CASSQKGTIYNEQFF.

Points on this clonotype: Since a much larger clone is just one base distant, this may be a read error. V is TRBV27 and J is TRBJ2-7; 12 bases agree with TRBD2. This CDR3 has 14 amino acids. Trimming cost V 8 bases and J 6 bases; bases outside gene matches: 8. The germline gives CDR1 MNHEY, CDR2 SMNVEV (reference sequence). The CDR3 DNA reads as TGTGCCAGCGGCCAACTAGCGGGGGGACTCGAGCAGTACTTC. It translates to CASGQLAGGLEQYF.

This clonotype was detected many times. The chain recombines TRBV5-1 with TRBJ2-1, with 7 bases fitting TRBD2. The CDR3 consists of 14 residues. Germline loops: CDR1 SGHRS, CDR2 YFSETQ. V lost 5 bases to trimming and J lost 3 bases; unmatched junction nucleotides: 5. The CDR3 DNA reads as TGCGCCAGCAGTATCGCGGGGGACTACAATGAGCAGTTCTTC. As protein: CASSIAGDYNEQFF. Full variable domain (outside the CDR3, taken from reference TRBV5-1 and TRBJ2-1): KAGVTQTPRYLIKTRGQQVTLSCSPISGHRSVSWYQQTPGQGLQFLFEYFSETQRNKGNFPGRFSGRQFSNSRSEMNVSTLELGDSALYLCASSIAGDYNEQFFGPGTRLTVL.

This clonotype appeared many times. The V and J genes are TRBV12-3 or TRBV12-4 and TRBJ2-3; 7 bases map to TRBD2. With 7 bases clipped from V and 4 bases from J, the junction kept 11 bases outside the gene matches. The CDR3 extends over 15 amino acids. CDR3: CASKPSAGVPDTQYF. CDR3 nucleotide sequence: TGTGCCAGCAAACCCTCTGCGGGGGTTCCAGATACGCAGTATTTT.

This clonotype came up a few times. V usage is TRBV29-1 and J usage is TRBJ2-7; no firm D call. Germline assignment: CDR1 SQVTM and CDR2 ANQGSEA. This CDR3 is 12 amino acids long. Trimming removed 0 bases from V and 4 bases from J, with 7 bases in between. In DNA form, the CDR3 reads TGCAGCGTTGAAGAAGGTCCATACGAGCAGTACTTC. Translation gives CSVEEGPYEQYF.

This clonotype appeared many times. The rearrangement uses TRBV4-1 and TRBJ2-3; 10 bases align to TRBD2. The CDR3 is made up of 17 amino acids. Trimming cost V 5 bases and J 6 bases; bases outside gene matches: 14. Germline V lookup: CDR1 MGHRA, CDR2 YSYEKL. CDR3 in DNA: TGCGCCAGCAGCTACACTCTAGCGGGGGTTCCACCCGATACGCAGTATTTT. Its translation: CASSYTLAGVPPDTQYF.

This clonotype has at least ten counts. This rearrangement joins TRBV7-9 to TRBJ2-6, with D possibly being TRBD1 (6 bases). V dropped 5 bases and J dropped 0 bases, with 17 bases sitting between them. CDR1 and CDR2 (germline): SEHNR, FQNEAQ (reference sequence). The CDR3 has 18 amino acids. The CDR3 protein is CASSHPWTVPSGANVLTF. CDR3 sequence (DNA): TGTGCCAGCAGCCACCCCTGGACAGTTCCCTCTGGGGCCAACGTCCTGACTTTC.

The table lists this clonotype with many counts. This chain joins TRBV28 and TRBJ1-5, with D possibly matching TRBD1 (5 bases). In germline, CDR1 is MDHEN, CDR2 SYDVKM. Trimming removed 5 bases at V and 7 bases at J, with 15 bases between. The CDR3 runs to 14 residues. The CDR3 loop reads CASSHRTGRQPQHF. In nucleotides, the CDR3 is TGTGCCAGCAGTCACAGGACCGGCCGACAGCCCCAGCATTTT. The whole variable domain, remainder taken from reference TRBV28 and TRBJ1-5, is DVKVTQSSRYLVKRTGEKVFLECVQDMDHENMFWYRQDPGLGLRLIYFSYDVKMKEKGDIPEGYSVSREKKERFSLILESASTNQTSMYLCASSHRTGRQPQHFGDGTRLSIL.

This clonotype was counted ten times or more. The chain couples TRBV5-5 to TRBJ1-2; 8 bases agree with TRBD1. The CDR3 sequence is 14 residues long. Looked up from germline, CDR1 is SGHKS and CDR2 is YYEKEE (reference sequence). V gave up 2 bases and J gave up 4 bases; unmatched junction bases: 4. The CDR3 DNA reads as TGTGCCAGCAGCTTCCGGACAGGGAGCTATGGCTACACCTTC. This encodes CASSFRTGSYGYTF.